This T cell receptor (beta chain) was profiled in a study of blood T cell repertoires in COVID-19. This CDR3 has 14 amino acids. Germline-derived CDR1 and CDR2 are SGHVS and FNYEAQ. V gave up 1 base and J gave up 3 bases; unmatched junction bases: 3. Profiled with immunoSEQ multiplex PCR; TCRdb holds only in-frame clones, not every one. The sample includes approximately 250,000 clones, roughly 86% of them seen just once. This rearrangement joins TRBV7-6 to TRBJ2-7; TRBD2 matches at 7 bases. The TCR comes from a woman aged 55-70 years who had recovered from COVID-19. Input material: peripheral blood. The CDR3: CASSLVGEGYEQYF. The CDR3 bases are TGTGCCAGCAGCTTAGTGGGGGAGGGCTACGAGCAGTACTTC.